Listed below are T cell receptor beta chains from one sample, sequenced in a study of human T cells and chemical hapten exposure. MiXCR, run by TCRdb on the RACE reads, gives a single entry per CDR3 protein. The table records just over 350,000 distinct CDR3 sequences, about 6% of them present only once. Source: whole blood, taken in connection with sensitization to the hapten diphenylcyclopropenone (DPC). Every receptor here comes from a young woman with alopecia areata. Some clones in this sample may be carry-over from other donors' samples. Both conserved end residues are part of each CDR3. D genes are given only for firm matches. Only some rows state a clone size, as once, few, many or a class for expanded clones.

D gene: TRBD2; clone size: few; V gene: TRBV5-5; J gene: TRBJ2-3; CDR3 protein: CASSDPLESSGGTDTQYF; CDR3 DNA: TGTGCCAGCAGCGATCCCCTCGAGAGTAGCGGGGGCACAGATACGCAGTATTTT
D gene: .; clone size: few; V gene: TRBV12-3/TRBV12-4; J gene: TRBJ1-1; CDR3 protein: CASSLSWVFDVRAGSIMNTEAFF; CDR3 DNA: TGTGCCAGCAGTCTATCCTGGGTATTTGATGTACGGGCAGGATCTATTATGAACACTGAAGCTTTCTTT
D gene: .; clone size: many; V gene: TRBV20-1; J gene: TRBJ1-1; CDR3 protein: CSVKHSGGVGTEAFF; CDR3 DNA: TGCAGTGTAAAGCATTCGGGGGGTGTTGGCACTGAAGCTTTCTTT
D gene: .; clone size: many; V gene: TRBV10-3; J gene: TRBJ2-3; CDR3 protein: CAISEKRTTDTQYF; CDR3 DNA: TGTGCCATCAGTGAGAAAAGGACGACAGATACGCAGTATTTT
D gene: TRBD1; clone size: many; V gene: TRBV12-3/TRBV12-4; J gene: TRBJ1-1; CDR3 protein: CASSLGTGDTEAFF; CDR3 DNA: TGTGCCAGCAGTTTAGGGACAGGGGACACTGAAGCTTTCTTT
D gene: .; clone size: .; V gene: TRBV6-2/TRBV6-3; J gene: TRBJ1-5; CDR3 protein: CASSYWGNQPQHF; CDR3 DNA: TGTGCCAGCAGTTACTGGGGTAATCAGCCCCAGCATTTT
D gene: .; clone size: few; V gene: TRBV5-6; J gene: TRBJ2-7; CDR3 protein: CASSKRTYEQYF; CDR3 DNA: TGTGCCAGCAGTAAACGGACCTACGAGCAGTACTTC
D gene: TRBD1; clone size: .; V gene: TRBV6-1; J gene: TRBJ1-3; CDR3 protein: CASSTDRANSGNTIYF; CDR3 DNA: TGTGCCAGCAGTACGGACAGGGCGAACTCTGGAAACACCATATATTTT
D gene: .; clone size: .; V gene: TRBV9; J gene: TRBJ2-1; CDR3 protein: CASSVESWPNEQFF; CDR3 DNA: TGTGCCAGCAGCGTAGAAAGTTGGCCCAATGAGCAGTTCTTC
D gene: .; clone size: few; V gene: TRBV18; J gene: TRBJ1-4; CDR3 protein: CASSRAPGNEKLFF; CDR3 DNA: TGTGCCAGCTCACGGGCCCCAGGCAATGAAAAACTGTTTTTT
D gene: .; clone size: .; V gene: TRBV24-1; J gene: TRBJ2-7; CDR3 protein: CATSDSVGPGPYEQYF; CDR3 DNA: TGTGCCACCAGTGATTCCGTGGGGCCAGGCCCCTACGAGCAGTACTTC
D gene: TRBD2; clone size: many; V gene: TRBV6-1; J gene: TRBJ2-3; CDR3 protein: CASSTSGGAGTDTQYF; CDR3 DNA: TGTGCCAGCAGCACTAGCGGGGGGGCCGGCACAGATACGCAGTATTTT
D gene: .; clone size: many; V gene: TRBV20-1; J gene: TRBJ1-6; CDR3 protein: CSARRDIHSPLHF; CDR3 DNA: TGCAGTGCTCGGCGGGACATCCATTCACCCCTCCACTTT